This TCR beta chain was obtained from a study of neoadjuvant anti-PD-1 for oral cavity cancer (dated by TCRdb to about 2021). A note on the overall study: Three to four biweekly doses of nivolumab at 3 mg/kg were mostly administered to patients before curative-intent surgical resection. Patients who did not progress were given a fourth nivolumab dose at about day 43 and had definitive surgical resection on days 50-56. Under RECIST 1.1, a patient counted as a responder if showing complete response, partial response or stable disease, and as a non-responder if showing progression. A roughly 35% response rate was observed in the parent correlative cohort, in which about a dozen patients were included. The study at large found these results: After neoadjuvant nivolumab, T cell clonality (Gini index) in PBMCs was significantly higher in non-responders than in responders. Higher pretreatment blood TCRbeta clonality and lower post-treatment tumor TCRbeta clonality were correlated with higher pretreatment blood Treg/Th17 ratios. Only a few patients per response group were included in the TCR analyses, and larger cohorts for validation were called for by the authors.

Worth noting for this clone: Which antigen it targets is not known. No base quality values were provided; no much bigger clone lies one nucleotide off.

Sample time point, as interpreted from the label and publication: after neoadjuvant nivolumab, at surgical resection. Patients had been newly diagnosed with stage II-IVA oral cavity squamous cell carcinoma, and no prior systemic or radiation treatment had been given to the patients. Everyone in the cohort had locally advanced, HPV-negative oral cavity squamous cell carcinoma. No culture maintenance or expansion was done, as the peripheral blood mononuclear cells went straight to analysis. Samples were obtained from a longitudinal correlative study of a single-arm phase II trial of neoadjuvant nivolumab in oral cavity squamous cell carcinoma. Subject-matched pre- and post-treatment PBMCs and tumors from three responders and three non-responders were subjected to genomic DNA-based TCRbeta sequencing. Peripheral blood mononuclear cells were drawn once before nivolumab treatment and a second time after treatment, when surgery took place. The Maxwell RSC DNA from Cells kit was used to extract genomic DNA from PBMCs.

PBMC libraries used mostly approximately 500 ng of input genomic DNA for deep sequencing, with six replicates per sample. Following the manufacturer's instructions, the team built TCRbeta libraries using the immunoSEQ hsTCRbeta kit. The finished libraries were brought together in one pool at approximately 3.1 nM, which was then read using an Illumina NovaSeq 6000 S4 flow cell. The paper's processing steps were these. The immunoSEQ Analyzer was used for raw data preprocessing and quality control. The analysis was restricted to productive rearrangements, with each unique CDR3 amino acid sequence defining a clonotype. Repertoire clonality was estimated as the Gini-Simpson index, which was computed with the R package tcR. Student's t test was used to compare Gini indices, and Pearson correlation was used to assess associations with tumor size change. Drawn from immuneACCESS, this table holds only the in-frame rearrangements with V and J called that TCRdb kept. Clones are partly lost; checked studies trace under half to an unresolved V gene and leave the rest unexplained. V, J and clone size reflect that table, while D and trimming were determined from the DNA. The sample data list approximately 42,000 clones, and 77% of these were observed just once. About 5% of the sample rests with the top ten.

The clonotype originates from a person between 35 and 79 years old with oral cavity squamous cell carcinoma. The material was PBMCs, obtained after nivolumab (anti-PD-1) treatment.

The DNA reads TGTGCCAGCCGTGAAAGCTCCTACAATGAGCAGTTCTTC. This yields the protein CASRESSYNEQFF. The sequence is built from TRBV27 and TRBJ2-1; a confident D gene designation cannot be given. The trim is 8 bases for V and 0 bases for J, with a gap of 8 bases between the germline ends. The germline V gene (reference sequence) gives CDR1 as MNHEY and CDR2 as SMNVEV. Measured from the cysteine to the phenylalanine, the CDR3 is 13 residues long. Solely the CDR3 DNA is kept, with 39 bases framed from the first base.